This T cell receptor (beta chain) was identified during a study of early T cells in non-severe SARS-CoV-2 infection. Trimming shortened V by 0 bases and J by 4 bases, and 3 bases separated the two germline ends. Germline values: CDR1 LGHNA, CDR2 YSLEER. CDR3 size: 12 residues. This clonotype appeared many times. TCRdb re-called the 5' RACE reads with MiXCR, one entry per CDR3 protein. Of some 58,000 distinct CDR3 sequences in the sample, roughly 14% were seen once. The sequence was obtained from an adult who was a healthcare worker with PCR-confirmed SARS-CoV-2 infection or an uninfected control (not recorded which). This chain connects TRBV4-3 to TRBJ1-1; no reliable D call. The sequencing input was whole blood. The DNA of the CDR3 is TGCGCCAGCAGCCAAGACGGCACTGAAGCTTTCTTT. Translation: CASSQDGTEAFF.